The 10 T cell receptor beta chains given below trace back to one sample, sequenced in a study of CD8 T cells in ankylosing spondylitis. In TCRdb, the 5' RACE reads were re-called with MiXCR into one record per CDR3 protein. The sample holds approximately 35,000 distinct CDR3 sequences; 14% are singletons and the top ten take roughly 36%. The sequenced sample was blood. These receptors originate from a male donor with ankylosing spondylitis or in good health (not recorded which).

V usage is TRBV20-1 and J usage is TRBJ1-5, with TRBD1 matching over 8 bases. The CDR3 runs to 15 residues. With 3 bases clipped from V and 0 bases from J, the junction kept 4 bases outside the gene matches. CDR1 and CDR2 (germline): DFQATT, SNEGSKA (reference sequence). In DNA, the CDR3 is TGCAGTGCTAGGACAGGGGCCTATAGCAATCAGCCCCAGCATTTT. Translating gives CSARTGAYSNQPQHF.

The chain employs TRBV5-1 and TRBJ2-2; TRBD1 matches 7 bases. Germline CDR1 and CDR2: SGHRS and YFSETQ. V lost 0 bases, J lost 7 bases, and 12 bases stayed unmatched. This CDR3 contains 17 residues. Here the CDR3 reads CASSLAWKGAQYGELFF. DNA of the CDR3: TGCGCCAGCAGCTTGGCCTGGAAGGGGGCGCAGTACGGGGAGCTGTTTTTT.

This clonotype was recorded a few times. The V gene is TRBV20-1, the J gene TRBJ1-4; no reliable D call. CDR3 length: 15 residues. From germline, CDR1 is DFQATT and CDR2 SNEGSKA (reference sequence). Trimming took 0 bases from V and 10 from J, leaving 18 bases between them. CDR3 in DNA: TGCAGTGCTAGAGATCCCGATGGGAGCCCTGGAAAACTGTTTTTT. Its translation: CSARDPDGSPGKLFF.

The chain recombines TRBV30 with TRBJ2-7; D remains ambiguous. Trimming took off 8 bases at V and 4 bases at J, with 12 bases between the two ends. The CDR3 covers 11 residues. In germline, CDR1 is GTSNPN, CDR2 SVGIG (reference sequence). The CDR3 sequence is CALRLQYEQYF. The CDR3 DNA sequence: TGTGCCCTGAGACTGCAGTACGAGCAGTACTTC.

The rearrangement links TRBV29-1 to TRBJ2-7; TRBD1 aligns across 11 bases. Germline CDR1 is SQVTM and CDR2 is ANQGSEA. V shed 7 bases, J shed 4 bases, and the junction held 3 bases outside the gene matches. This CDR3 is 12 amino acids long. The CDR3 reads CSAGTGGYEQYF. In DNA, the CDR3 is TGCAGCGCCGGGACAGGGGGGTACGAGCAGTACTTC.

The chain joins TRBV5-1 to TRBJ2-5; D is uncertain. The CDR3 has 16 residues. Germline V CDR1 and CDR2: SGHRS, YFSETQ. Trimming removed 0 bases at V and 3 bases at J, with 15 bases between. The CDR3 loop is CASSLVTFLSEETQYF. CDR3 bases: TGCGCCAGCAGCTTGGTAACGTTCCTATCCGAAGAGACCCAGTACTTC.

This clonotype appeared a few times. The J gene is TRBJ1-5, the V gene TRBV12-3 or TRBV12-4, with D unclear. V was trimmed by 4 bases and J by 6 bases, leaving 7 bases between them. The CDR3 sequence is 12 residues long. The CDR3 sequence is CASSSGSQPQHF. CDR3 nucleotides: TGTGCCAGCAGTTCGGGCAGTCAGCCCCAGCATTTT.

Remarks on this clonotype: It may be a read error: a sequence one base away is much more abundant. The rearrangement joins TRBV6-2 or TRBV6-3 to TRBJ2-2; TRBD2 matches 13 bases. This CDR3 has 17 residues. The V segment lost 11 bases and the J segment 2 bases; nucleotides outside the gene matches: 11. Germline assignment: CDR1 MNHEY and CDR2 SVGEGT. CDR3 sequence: CAGGGLAGDFNTGELFF. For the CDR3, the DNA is TGTGCCGGCGGCGGACTAGCGGGAGATTTTAACACCGGGGAGCTGTTTTTT.

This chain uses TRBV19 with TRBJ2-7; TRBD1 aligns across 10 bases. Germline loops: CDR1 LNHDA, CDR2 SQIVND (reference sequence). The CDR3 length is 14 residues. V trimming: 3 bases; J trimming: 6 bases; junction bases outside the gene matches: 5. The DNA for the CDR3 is TGTGCCAGTAGTATGGGGACAGGGGCGGCCGAGCAGTACTTC. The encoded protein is CASSMGTGAAEQYF.

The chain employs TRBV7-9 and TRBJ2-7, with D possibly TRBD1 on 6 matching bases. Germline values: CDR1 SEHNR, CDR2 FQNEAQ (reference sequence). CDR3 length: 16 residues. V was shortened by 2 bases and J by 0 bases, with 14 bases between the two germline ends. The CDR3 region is CASSLRGRGFSYEQYV. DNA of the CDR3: TGTGCCAGCAGCTTAAGGGGCAGGGGTTTCTCCTACGAGCAGTACGTC.